This TCR beta chain was identified during a study of blood T cell repertoires in COVID-19. In the study overall: The United States, Italy and Spain supplied acute and convalescent COVID-19 samples.

In the study's own analysis: Amplified reference gene primers provided the basis for estimating nucleated cell counts. Profiled with immunoSEQ multiplex PCR; TCRdb holds only in-frame clones, not every one. V, J and clone size derive from that table, while D and trimming were established from the DNA sequence. The sample has about 200,000 clones; roughly 84% are singletons. This clone has just one count. There are 17 residues in the CDR3. Trimming removed 3 bases from V and 4 bases from J; junction bases left unmatched: 7. Germline loops: CDR1 SGHRS, CDR2 YFSETQ. Residents of about two dozen US areas, aged 18 to 89 years, made up the participants. Individuals in the exposed group had encountered a COVID-19 case within 2 weeks preceding study entry.

This rearrangement joins TRBV5-1 to TRBJ2-2; 12 nucleotides agree with TRBD2. The sample comprised PBMCs or T cells enriched from blood (not recorded which). This TCR came from a woman in her twenties or thirties who had been exposed to COVID-19. Written as DNA, the CDR3 is TGCGCCAGCAGCTCACGGACTAGCGGGGACCCCACCGGGGAGCTGTTTTTT. Translating gives CASSSRTSGDPTGELFF.